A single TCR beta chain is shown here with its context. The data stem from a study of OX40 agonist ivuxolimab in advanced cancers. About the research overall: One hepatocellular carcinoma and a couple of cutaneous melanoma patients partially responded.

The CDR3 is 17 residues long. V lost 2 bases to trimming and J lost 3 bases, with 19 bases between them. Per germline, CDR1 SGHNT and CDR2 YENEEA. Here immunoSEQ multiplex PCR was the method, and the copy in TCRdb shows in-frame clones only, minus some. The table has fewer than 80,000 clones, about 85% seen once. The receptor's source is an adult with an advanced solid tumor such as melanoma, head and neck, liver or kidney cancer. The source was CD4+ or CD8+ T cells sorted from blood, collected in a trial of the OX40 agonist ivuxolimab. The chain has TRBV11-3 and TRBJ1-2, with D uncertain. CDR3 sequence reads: CASSLNSREGKHYGYTF. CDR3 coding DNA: TGTGCCAGCAGCTTAAACTCCAGAGAGGGAAAGCACTATGGCTACACCTTC.